This entry features one TCR beta chain sequence. The source of the sample is a study of sequential checkpoint blockade in melanoma. Study information: First-line arms were nivolumab then ipilimumab, or the reverse, randomized 1:1. Each arm's sequence ended with maintenance nivolumab.

Treatment denoted: randomized to nivolumab then ipilimumab (arm A) or the reverse (arm B). Sorted cells were live CD3+CD8+, lacking CD19 and CD56, from PBMCs. Sequenced by immunoSEQ multiplex PCR; TCRdb stores in-frame clones only, minus some. Of around 34,000 clones listed, 82% are singletons. V gave up 0 bases and J gave up 0 bases, with 10 bases separating them. This CDR3 contains 15 residues. CDR1 is SGDLS, CDR2 YYNGEE, per germline. The chain has TRBV9 and TRBJ2-7; tentative D call: TRBD2 (5 bases). The sequencing used CD8+ T cells sorted from blood (inferred from file names), collected from a patient given nivolumab and ipilimumab in sequence. This sequence was found in a human donor with melanoma. CDR3 coding DNA: TGTGCCAGCAGCGTAGGAGGGCGTAGCTCCTACGAGCAGTACTTC. Its protein is CASSVGGRSSYEQYF.